The next 7 T cell receptor beta chains were all read from a single sample in a study of PD-1 blockade in classical Hodgkin lymphoma. The sample's time point: cycle 4 day 1 (C4D1), after 5 to 7 weeks of nivolumab. Relapse was seen in all patients after autologous stem cell transplantation, and brentuximab vedotin exposure was variable. Sequenced by immunoSEQ multiplex PCR; TCRdb stores in-frame clones only, minus some. The sample includes approximately 44,000 clones, roughly two thirds of them seen just once. The starting material was peripheral blood mononuclear cells (PBMCs), obtained before the fourth cycle of nivolumab. The receptors come from a human donor with classical Hodgkin lymphoma.

The J gene is TRBJ2-5, the V gene TRBV4-1, with TRBD2 identical over 7 bases. V was clipped by 4 bases and J by 5 bases; unmatched bases: 10. This CDR3 comprises 15 residues. Germline V gene data show CDR1 as MGHRA and CDR2 as YSYEKL. Here the CDR3 DNA reads TGCGCCAGCAGCCGACAACTAGCGAATGGTGAGACCCAGTACTTC. Encoded protein: CASSRQLANGETQYF.

The V call is TRBV6-6, the J call TRBJ1-5; possibly TRBD1 for D (5 bases). Germline-derived CDR1 and CDR2 are MNHNY and SVGAGI (reference sequence). Trimming removed 7 bases at V and 9 bases at J, with 16 bases between. The CDR3 is 13 residues long. CDR3 sequence: CASTPSGHLPQHF. CDR3 nucleotide sequence: TGTGCCAGCACCCCCTCGGGGCATTTGCCCCAGCATTTT.

This clone was seen a few times. The rearrangement uses TRBV6-1 and TRBJ1-5; D gene uncertain. The CDR3 is 12 residues long. Germline assignment: CDR1 MNHNS and CDR2 SASEGT. V lost 3 bases to trimming and J lost 5 bases, with 5 bases between them. CDR3 region: CASSDSYQPQHF. For the CDR3, the DNA is TGTGCCAGCAGTGACAGCTATCAGCCCCAGCATTTT.

The chain is built from TRBV7-4 and TRBJ2-1; TRBD2 matches 9 bases. Germline V gene data show CDR1 as SGHVT and CDR2 as SQSDAQ. The CDR3 covers 16 residues. V shed 3 bases, J shed 7 bases, and the junction held 10 bases outside the gene matches. The CDR3 sequence is CASSLGLAGVVNEQFF. CDR3 nucleotides: TGTGCCAGCAGCTTGGGCTTAGCGGGAGTAGTAAATGAGCAGTTCTTC.

This clone was counted only a few times. The chain combines TRBV27 with TRBJ2-4; possible D gene TRBD1, 5 bases. The germline V gene encodes CDR1 MNHEY and CDR2 SMNVEV (reference sequence). V gave up 3 bases and J gave up 0 bases, with 9 bases separating them. The CDR3 is 15 amino acids. DNA of the CDR3: TGTGCCAGCAGTTTGGTGGGGCTAGCCAAAAACATTCAGTACTTC. This codes for CASSLVGLAKNIQYF.

Worth noting for this clone: No conserved phenylalanine or tryptophan is present at the end of the CDR3, so a read error is the likely explanation. The chain employs TRBV30 and TRBJ1-1; unclear D gene. CDR3 length equals 13 residues. Germline assignment: CDR1 GTSNPN and CDR2 SVGIG (reference sequence). Deletions cut 4 bases from V and 0 bases from J, with 9 bases between. In nucleotides, the CDR3 is TGTGCCTGGAAAGTCGGGATGAACACTGAAGCTTTCCTT. Protein product: CAWKVGMNTEAFL.

A few counts support this clone. The rearrangement uses TRBV7-2 and TRBJ2-5; 7 bases agree with TRBD1. Losses at the gene ends were 5 bases for V and 4 bases for J; bases not matched to a gene: 1. Germline V gene lookup returns CDR1 SGHTA and CDR2 FQGNSA. The CDR3 is 12 amino acids. DNA for the CDR3: TGTGCCAGCAGCGGACAGGTAGAGACCCAGTACTTC. This translates into CASSGQVETQYF.